This TCR beta chain was identified during a study of blood T cell repertoires in COVID-19. Study-wide background: The samples span acute and convalescent COVID-19 from the United States, Italy and Spain.

Per the germline V gene, CDR1 is SGHAT and CDR2 is FQNNGV. V lost 0 bases to trimming and J lost 3 bases, with 12 bases between them. This CDR3 comprises 15 residues. Profiling relied on immunoSEQ multiplex PCR, and the TCRdb table lists in-frame clones only, not all of them. The table lists 270,000 or so clones, approximately 81% of them singletons. Enrollees, about 18 to 95 years old, lived in around 23 US areas. Which cohort a participant joined came from the clinical history participants gave. Only a few counts were recorded for this clone. The chain employs TRBV11-2 and TRBJ2-7; a possible D gene is TRBD2 (6 bases). The sequence was obtained from a woman in her 50s who had been exposed to COVID-19. Sequences were obtained from PBMCs or T cells enriched from blood (not recorded which). The CDR3 is CASSLEWGGNYEQYF. The CDR3, as DNA: TGTGCCAGCAGCTTAGAATGGGGAGGAAACTACGAGCAGTACTTC. The full variable domain, with the rest looked up from reference TRBV11-2 and TRBJ2-7, is EAGVAQSPRYKIIEKRQSVAFWCNPISGHATLYWYQQILGQGPKLLIQFQNNGVVDDSQLPKDRFSAERLKGVDSTLKIQPAKLEDSAVYLCASSLEWGGNYEQYFGPGTRLTVT.